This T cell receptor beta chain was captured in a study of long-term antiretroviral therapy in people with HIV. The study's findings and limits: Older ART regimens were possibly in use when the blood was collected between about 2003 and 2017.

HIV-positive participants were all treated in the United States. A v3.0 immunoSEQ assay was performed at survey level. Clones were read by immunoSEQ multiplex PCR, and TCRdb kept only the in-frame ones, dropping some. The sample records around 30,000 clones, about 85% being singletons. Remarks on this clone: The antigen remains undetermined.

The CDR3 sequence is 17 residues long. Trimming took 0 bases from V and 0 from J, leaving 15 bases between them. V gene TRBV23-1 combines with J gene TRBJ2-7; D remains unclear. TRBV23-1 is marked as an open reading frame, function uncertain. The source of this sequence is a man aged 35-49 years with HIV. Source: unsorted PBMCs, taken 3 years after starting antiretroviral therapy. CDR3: CASSQSFPAALSYEQYF. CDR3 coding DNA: TGCGCCAGCAGTCAATCGTTCCCGGCAGCTCTCTCCTACGAGCAGTACTTC.